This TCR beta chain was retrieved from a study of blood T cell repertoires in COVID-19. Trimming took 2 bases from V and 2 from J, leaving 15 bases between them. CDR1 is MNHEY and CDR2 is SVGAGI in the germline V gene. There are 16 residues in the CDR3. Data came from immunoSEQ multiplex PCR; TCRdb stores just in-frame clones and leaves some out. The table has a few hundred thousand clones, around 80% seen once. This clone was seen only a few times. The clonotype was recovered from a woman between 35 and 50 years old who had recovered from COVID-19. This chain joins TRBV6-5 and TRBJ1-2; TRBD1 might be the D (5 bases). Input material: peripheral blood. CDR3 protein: CASSYDVLGLNYGYTF. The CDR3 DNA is TGTGCCAGCAGTTACGACGTATTGGGACTCAACTATGGCTACACCTTC.